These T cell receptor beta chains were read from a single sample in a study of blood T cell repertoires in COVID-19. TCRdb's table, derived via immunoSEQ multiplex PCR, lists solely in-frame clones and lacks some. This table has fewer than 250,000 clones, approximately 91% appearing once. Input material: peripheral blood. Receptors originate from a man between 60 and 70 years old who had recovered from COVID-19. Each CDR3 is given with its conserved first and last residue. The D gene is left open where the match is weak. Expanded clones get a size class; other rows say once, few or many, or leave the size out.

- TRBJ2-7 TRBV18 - TGTGCCAGCTCACCAGGGACTGGATACGAGCAGTACTTC CASSPGTGYEQYF
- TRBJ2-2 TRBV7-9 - TGTGCCAGCAGCTTCTACAGGGTGTATACCGGGGAGCTGTTTTTT CASSFYRVYTGELFF
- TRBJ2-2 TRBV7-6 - TGTGCCAGCAGCCTGAAGGGGCCTACGAACACCGGGGAGCTGTTTTTT CASSLKGPTNTGELFF
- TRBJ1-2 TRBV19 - TGTGCCAGTAGTGTTGAGAGGGGGGGAGTTTCGACAGGCGACTATGGCTACACCTTC CASSVERGGVSTGDYGYTF
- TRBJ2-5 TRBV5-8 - TGTGCCAGCAGCCACCCCCGGGGGCAAGAGACCCAGTACTTC CASSHPRGQETQYF
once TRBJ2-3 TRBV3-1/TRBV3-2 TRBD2 TGTGCCAGCACCATAAGGAACGGGAGGGGGACAGATACGCAGTATTTT CASTIRNGRGTDTQYF
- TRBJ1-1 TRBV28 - TGTGCCAGCAGATTGTTGACAGTCCACACTGAAGCTTTCTTT CASRLLTVHTEAFF
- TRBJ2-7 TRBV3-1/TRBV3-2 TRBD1 TGTGCCACACGACAGGGGGCAGGTAAGGGGTACGAGCAGTACTTC CATRQGAGKGYEQYF
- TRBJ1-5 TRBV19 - TGTGCCAGTTCGAACCGGGACACCAGCAATCAGCCCCAGCATTTT CASSNRDTSNQPQHF
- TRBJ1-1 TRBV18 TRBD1 TGTGCCAGCTCACCCCTAACAGGGGATACTGAAGCTTTCTTT CASSPLTGDTEAFF
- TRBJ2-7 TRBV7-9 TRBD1 TGTGCCAGCAGCCGGGACAGGGGAACCGACGAGCAGTACTTC CASSRDRGTDEQYF
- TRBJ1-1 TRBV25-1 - TGTGCCAGCAGTGAACGTGGGGGCTTACCGTACACTGAAGCTTTCTTT CASSERGGLPYTEAFF
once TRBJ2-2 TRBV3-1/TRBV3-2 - TGTGCCAGCAGCCAAGCGGACACCGGGGAGCTGTTTTTT CASSQADTGELFF
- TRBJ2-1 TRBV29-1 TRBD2 TGCAGCGTTGGCGGGAGGCCCTCCTACAATGAGCAGTTCTTC CSVGGRPSYNEQFF
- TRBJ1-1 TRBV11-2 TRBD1 TGTGCCAGCAGCAGAAACCGGGACAGCCGATCGAACACTGAAGCTTTCTTT CASSRNRDSRSNTEAFF
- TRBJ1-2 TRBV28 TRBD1 TGTGCCAGCAGGACAGGGGGCAACTATGGCTACACCTTC CASRTGGNYGYTF
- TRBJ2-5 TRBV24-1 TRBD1 TGTGCCACCAGTGATGGGGACAGGGGTCAAGAGACCCAGTACTTC CATSDGDRGQETQYF
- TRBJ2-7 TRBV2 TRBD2 TGTGCCAGCAGGGGACTAGCGGGCACTCCCCGGGGAGAGCAGTACTTC CASRGLAGTPRGEQYF
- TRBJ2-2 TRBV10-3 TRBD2 TGTGCCATTCGGGACTATAACACCGGGGAGCTGTTTTTT CAIRDYNTGELFF
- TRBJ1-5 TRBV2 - TGTGCCAGCAGTGTAGGCTCGGGGGGCAATCAGCCCCAGCATTTT CASSVGSGGNQPQHF
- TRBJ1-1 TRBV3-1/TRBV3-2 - TGTGCCAGCAGCCAAGATCCTCGTGGAGGGATCACTGAAGCTTTCTTT CASSQDPRGGITEAFF
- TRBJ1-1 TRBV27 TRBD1 TGTGCCAGCAGGCTAGACAGGGCCTCGAACACTGAAGCTTTCTTT CASRLDRASNTEAFF
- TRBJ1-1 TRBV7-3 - TGTGCCAGCAGCCCCAGCGCGGGTAACACTGAAGCTTTCTTT CASSPSAGNTEAFF
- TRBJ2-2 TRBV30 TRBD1 TGTGCCTGGAGACGTAGGATAGGACAGGGGATCACCGGGGAGCTGTTTTTT CAWRRRIGQGITGELFF
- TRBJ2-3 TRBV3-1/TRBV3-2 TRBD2 TGTGCCAGCAGTACGGGACTATCTAGCACAGATACGCAGTATTTT CASSTGLSSTDTQYF
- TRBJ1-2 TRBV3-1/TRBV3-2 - TGTGCCAGCAGCCAGGGAGGCTATGGCTACACCTTC CASSQGGYGYTF
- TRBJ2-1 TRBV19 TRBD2 TGTGCCACCAAGGGGAGACTAGCTGTCAATGAGCAGTTCTTC CATKGRLAVNEQFF
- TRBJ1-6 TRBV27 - TGTGCCAGCGCCCCCGGGAAGTATAATTCACCCCTCCACTTT CASAPGKYNSPLHF
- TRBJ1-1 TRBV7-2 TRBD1 TGTGCCAGCAGCTCCCCGCGGGACAGCCCCTCGTGGTACACTGAAGCTTTCTTT CASSSPRDSPSWYTEAFF
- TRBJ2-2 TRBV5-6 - TGTGCCAGCAGCTCGGGGGTTTCCGGGGAGCTGTTTTTT CASSSGVSGELFF
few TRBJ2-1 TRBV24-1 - TGTGCCACCAGCCCGGGACATAGCTCCTACAATGAGCAGTTCTTC CATSPGHSSYNEQFF
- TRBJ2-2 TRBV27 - TGTGCCAGCACCAAAAGGCCGGGGAACACCGGGGAGCTGTTTTTT CASTKRPGNTGELFF
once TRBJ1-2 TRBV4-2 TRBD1 TGTGCCAGCAGCCGGGGGGGACAGGAAGACTATGGCTACACCTTC CASSRGGQEDYGYTF
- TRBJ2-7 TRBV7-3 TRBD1 TGTGCCAGCAGCTTAGATGGACAGGGCTACGAGCAGTACTTC CASSLDGQGYEQYF
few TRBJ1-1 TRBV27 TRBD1 TGTGCCAGCAGTTTCGGGACAGGACCGAACACTGAAGCTTTCTTT CASSFGTGPNTEAFF
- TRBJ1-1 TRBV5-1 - TGCGCCAGCAGCTTGGCAGTTTCGAACACTGAAGCTTTCTTT CASSLAVSNTEAFF
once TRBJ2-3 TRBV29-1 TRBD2 TGCAGCGTTGAAGGCGGGAGGGAAGCAGATACGCAGTATTTT CSVEGGREADTQYF
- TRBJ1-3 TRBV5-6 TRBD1 TGTGCCAGCAGTATGGGACAGGCGGCGGTCGGAAACACCATATATTTT CASSMGQAAVGNTIYF
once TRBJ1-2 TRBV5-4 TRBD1 TGTGCCAGCAGTTACCGGGACAGTTACGGCTACACCTTC CASSYRDSYGYTF
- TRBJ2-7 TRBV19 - TGTGCCAGTAGTATAGCTCCGGACAGCTCCTACGAGCAGTACTTC CASSIAPDSSYEQYF
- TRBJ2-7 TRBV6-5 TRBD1 TGTGCCAGCAGTTACGCGGGACAGGGAACCTACGAGCAGTACTTC CASSYAGQGTYEQYF
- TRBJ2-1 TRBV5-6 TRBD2 TGTGCCAGCAGCTCCCGGCCTAGCGGGAGTTACAATGAGCAGTTCTTC CASSSRPSGSYNEQFF
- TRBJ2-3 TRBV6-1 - TGTGCCAGCAGTGAACGCCAGGGGAGCACAGATACGCAGTATTTT CASSERQGSTDTQYF
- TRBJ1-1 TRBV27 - TGTGCCAGCAGTTTAAATCTGGGGGGAAACACTGAAGCTTTCTTT CASSLNLGGNTEAFF
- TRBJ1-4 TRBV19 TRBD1 TGTGCCAGTAGTCGGACAGGGGCCCTGTTTTTT CASSRTGALFF
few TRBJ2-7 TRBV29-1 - TGCAGCGTTGGGACAGCCAGATACGAGCAGTACTTC CSVGTARYEQYF
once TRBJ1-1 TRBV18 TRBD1 TGTGCCAGCTCACTTGACAGGGGGCTGTCGAACACTGAAGCTTTCTTT CASSLDRGLSNTEAFF
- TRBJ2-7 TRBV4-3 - TGCGCCAGCAGCCAAGCTGTTCAGGGCCACGAGCAGTACTTC CASSQAVQGHEQYF
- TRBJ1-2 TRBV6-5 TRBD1 TGTGCCAGCAGAAGGACAGGGGGCGCACGCGGCTACACCTTC CASRRTGGARGYTF
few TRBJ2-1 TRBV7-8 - TGTGCCAGCAGCCCACTTTATGAGCAGTTCTTC CASSPLYEQFF
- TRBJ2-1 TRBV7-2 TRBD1 TGTGCCAGCAGGCCCGACAGGGTTCCTGAGCAGTTCTTC CASRPDRVPEQFF